The present TCR beta chain was sequenced within a study of beta chain features in type 1 diabetes. V dropped 3 bases and J dropped 5 bases, with 13 bases sitting between them. The CDR3 consists of 14 residues. Germline CDR1 and CDR2: SNHLY and FYNNEI. Broader study findings: TCRB CDR3s were moderately but significantly shorter in Type 1 diabetes patients in all four CD4+ subsets. For patients and controls alike, PCR might favor shorter templates to the same degree.

Isolated RNA was reverse transcribed in full, so expressed TCRB transcripts were sequenced. The assay was immunoSEQ multiplex PCR, and TCRdb's table has in-frame clones only and misses some. This table has about 900,000 clones, roughly 15% appearing once. Note on this clone: Its specificity is not known.

Material for sequencing was naive CD4+ T cells from blood. The chain joins TRBV2 to TRBJ2-5; weak D call: TRBD2 (5 bases). The sequence came from a young woman in good health. CDR3 DNA sequence: TGTGCCAGCAGTGAGTCCGCCCGCGGGGAGACCCAGTACTTC. Protein product: CASSESARGETQYF.